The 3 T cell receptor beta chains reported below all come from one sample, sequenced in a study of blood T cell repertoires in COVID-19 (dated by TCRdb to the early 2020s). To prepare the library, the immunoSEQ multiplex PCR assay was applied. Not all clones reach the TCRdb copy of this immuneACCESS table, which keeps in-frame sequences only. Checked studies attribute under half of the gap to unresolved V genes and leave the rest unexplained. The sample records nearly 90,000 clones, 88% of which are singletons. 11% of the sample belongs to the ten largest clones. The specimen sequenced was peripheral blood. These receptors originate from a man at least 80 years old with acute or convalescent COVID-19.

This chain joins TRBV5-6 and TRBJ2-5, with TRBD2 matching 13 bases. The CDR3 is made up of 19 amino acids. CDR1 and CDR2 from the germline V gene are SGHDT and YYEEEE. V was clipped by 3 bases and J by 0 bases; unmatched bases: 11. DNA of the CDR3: TGTGCCAGCAGCTCCATCGCCTTGACTAGCGGGGGGCACCAAGAGACCCAGTACTTC. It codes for CASSSIALTSGGHQETQYF.

CDR3 region: CSAPLTGDGYTF. The CDR3 DNA is TGCAGCGCCCCCCTGACAGGGGATGGCTACACCTTC. The V gene is TRBV29-1, the J gene TRBJ1-2; 8 nucleotides align to TRBD1. This CDR3 spans 12 amino acids. J lost 6 bases, V lost 7 bases, and 7 bases had no gene match. Germline V CDR1 and CDR2: SQVTM, ANQGSEA.

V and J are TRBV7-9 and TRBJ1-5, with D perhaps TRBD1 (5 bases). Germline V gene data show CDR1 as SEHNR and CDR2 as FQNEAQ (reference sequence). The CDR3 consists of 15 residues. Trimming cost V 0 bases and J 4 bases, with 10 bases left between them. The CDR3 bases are TGTGCCAGCAGCTTAGCCAAAGGGGAAAATCAGCCCCAGCATTTT. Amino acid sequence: CASSLAKGENQPQHF. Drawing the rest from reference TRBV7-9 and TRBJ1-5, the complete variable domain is DTGVSQNPRHKITKRGQNVTFRCDPISEHNRLYWYRQTLGQGPEFLTYFQNEAQLEKSRLLSDRFSAERPKGSFSTLEIQRTEQGDSAMYLCASSLAKGENQPQHFGDGTRLSIL.